This T cell receptor (beta chain) was identified during a study of T-cell memory formation after mild COVID-19 (dated by TCRdb to the early 2020s). In the study overall: TCR sequence clusters from the two donors were largely donor specific. T-cell clones expanding and contracting after mild COVID-19 in two donors were tracked by longitudinal TCRalpha and TCRbeta repertoire sequencing. Two young, previously healthy adult volunteers, one female and one male, were included in the cohort. Results and caveats for the whole study, not just this receptor: Only a couple of mild cases were covered in the study, and larger cohorts including severe cases with pre-infection samples were considered necessary. Clones contracting from day 15 to 85 had balanced CD4/CD8 phenotypes, while a second wave expanding from day 15 to 37 was biased towards CD4+. Some responding clones were found in pre-infection memory, which suggests that pre-existing cross-reactive memory T cells took part in the SARS-CoV-2 response. SARS-CoV-2 specificity of the second-wave clones peaking on day 37 was not confirmed. Contracting CD4+ clones turned up mainly in the CM and EM memory subsets, whereas EMRA was where CD8+ clones were enriched.

Ficoll-Paque density gradient centrifugation was the method used to isolate PBMCs. Trimming costs V 6 bases and J 6 bases, and their ends lie 18 bases apart. The CDR3 runs 14 amino acids, cysteine and phenylalanine included. Only the CDR3 DNA stays, 42 bases, in frame from base 1. CDR1 is given as DFQATT and CDR2 as SNEGSKA, both from the germline V gene (reference sequence). For this clonotype: Which antigen it targets is not known. No base-level quality is on record; no much larger clone is a single base apart.

The data were produced on an Illumina NovaSeq 6000. Using 5'RACE with constant-segment primers, TCRalpha and TCRbeta cDNA libraries were constructed, with sample barcodes and unique molecular identifiers added in the process. RNA was extracted from every sample with Trizol reagent. Library amplification was performed in two PCR steps, and a second sample barcode and Illumina TruSeq adapters were introduced in the second step. Sequencing of the libraries was done on an Illumina NovaSeq, producing 2 x 150 bp paired-end reads. The authors' pipeline ran thus. The reads were demultiplexed and collapsed into UMI-guided consensus sequences using migec v1.2.7. Using mixcr v2.1.11, the UMI consensuses were aligned to TRA and TRB V and J templates and assembled into clonotypes. Expanded or contracted clonotypes were those called significant by both edgeR and NoisET, with noise models trained on biological replicates. For edgeR calls, the thresholds were a false discovery rate-adjusted p below 0.01 and a log2 fold-change of 1. As an exploratory analysis of dynamics, max-normalized trajectories of the 1000 most abundant clonotypes were examined with PCA combined with hierarchical clustering. Each responding clone was given a CD4 or CD8 phenotype based on the CD4+ and CD8+ repertoires, which had been sequenced separately. Using fastp trimming at Q25 and MiXCR clonotype assembly, TCRdb reanalyzed the public sequencing data and kept in-frame beta chains. Rows matching on CDR3 protein sequence are summarized as one entry with the most common DNA and genes. TCRdb, not the original authors, processed these V and J calls. The sample data list 200,000 to 250,000 distinct CDR3 sequences, and roughly 10% of these were observed just once. Clones ranked in the top ten supply just over 3% of the sample.

This clonotype originated in a man aged 18 to 30 who had mild COVID-19 (a few samples of this study predate the infection). The sample titles of this study are shuffled in the database, so cell type and time point are left out; the donor was told from shared clones. The sequencing sample was made of PBMCs or a T cell subset sorted from them (not recorded which). The V and J genes are TRBV20-1 and TRBJ2-1; TRBD2 could be the D gene, as 5 bases match. The CDR3 is CSAPRAEWVNEQFF. The nucleotide sequence is TGCAGTGCCCCGAGGGCGGAATGGGTCAATGAGCAGTTCTTC.